This entry lists 13 T cell receptor beta chains sequenced from one sample in a study of T cells in Graves' hyperthyroidism and ophthalmopathy. The source material, RNA transcripts, was used to amplify TCR beta CDR3 regions. TCR CDR3 underwent first-round RT-PCR with the HTBI primer set. TCRdb redid the calling of the multiplex PCR reads with MiXCR, one entry per CDR3 protein. This table holds about 580,000 distinct CDR3 sequences, just over 45% found once. The sequenced material came from peripheral blood or thyroid tissue (not recorded which). The receptors were sampled from a woman aged 18-35 years with Graves' hyperthyroidism.

This chain uses TRBV3-1 with TRBJ1-1, with no clear D. Per germline, CDR1 LGHDT and CDR2 YNNKEL (reference sequence). Deletions cut 4 bases from V and 1 base from J, with 10 bases between. This CDR3 region has 14 residues. The CDR3 protein is CASSLDGRNTEAFF. The DNA of the CDR3 is TGTGCCAGCAGCCTGGACGGACGGAACACTGAAGCTTTCTTT.

This clonotype was counted at least ten times. This chain uses TRBV15 with TRBJ2-7; D is possibly TRBD2 (6 bases). V lost 1 base and J lost 6, with 10 bases in between. Germline values: CDR1 LNHNV, CDR2 YYDKDF (reference sequence). The CDR3 consists of 13 residues. CDR3 DNA sequence: TGTGCCACCAGCAGAGTGGGGCGGGGCGAGCAGTACTTC. This sequence encodes CATSRVGRGEQYF.

This clonotype was detected a few times. The CDR3 spells CASSPLRDHGYEQYF. Here the CDR3 DNA reads TGTGCCAGCAGTCCTCTCCGGGACCATGGATACGAGCAGTACTTC. The chain is built from TRBV7-2 and TRBJ2-7; tentatively, D is TRBD1 or TRBD2 (5 bases each). This CDR3 is built from 15 residues. Germline V gene data show CDR1 as SGHTA and CDR2 as FQGNSA. V gave up 6 bases and J gave up 4 bases, with 19 bases separating them.

The rearrangement uses TRBV12-5 and TRBJ1-5; D uncertain. Trimming removed 2 bases from V and 2 bases from J, with 7 bases in between. Looked up from germline, CDR1 is LGHNT and CDR2 is FRNRAP. CDR3 size: 14 residues. CDR3 in amino acids: CASGLPIGNQPQHF. The CDR3 DNA reads as TGTGCTAGTGGTTTGCCCATAGGCAATCAGCCCCAGCATTTT.

The V call is TRBV2, the J call TRBJ1-2; D uncertain. With 3 bases removed from V and 8 bases from J, the gap between germline ends came to 13 bases. This CDR3 has 13 amino acids. The germline CDR1 and CDR2 sequences are SNHLY and FYNNEI. The CDR3 protein is CASSEESQGGYTF. The DNA of the CDR3 is TGTGCCAGCAGTGAGGAAAGCCAAGGAGGCTACACCTTC.

This clonotype was counted between two and nine times. The chain joins TRBV2 to TRBJ2-4; 7 bases fit TRBD1. V was clipped by 5 bases and J by 0 bases; unmatched bases: 7. The CDR3 is 16 amino acids. The germline V gene has CDR1 SNHLY and CDR2 FYNNEI. This chain's CDR3 is CASSNGQDLAKNIQYF. CDR3 DNA: TGTGCCAGCAGTAACGGACAGGACCTAGCCAAAAACATTCAGTACTTC.

The DNA of the CDR3 is TGTGCCAGCACCAAGGGGACAGGAATAACCTCTGGGGCCAACGTCCTGACTTTC. Translated, it gives CASTKGTGITSGANVLTF. The chain has TRBV6-6 and TRBJ2-6, with 8 bases fitting TRBD1. The CDR3 sequence is 18 residues long. V gave up 7 bases and J gave up 0 bases; unmatched junction bases: 11. Germline CDR1 reads MNHNY; CDR2 reads SVGAGI (reference sequence).

The J gene is TRBJ2-7, the V gene TRBV10-3; 9 nucleotides line up with TRBD1. Germline V gene lookup returns CDR1 ENHRY and CDR2 SYGVKD. The CDR3 contains 17 residues. With V trimmed by 7 bases and J by 7 bases, 20 bases remained unmatched. The CDR3 reads CAITDRTGTGKSREQYF. The CDR3 DNA reads TGTGCCATCACCGACCGTACCGGGACAGGGAAATCGAGGGAGCAGTACTTC.

This clonotype was observed many times. The V and J genes are TRBV20-1 and TRBJ1-4; no definite D call. V was pared by 8 bases and J by 4 bases, with 14 bases between. Germline V lookup: CDR1 DFQATT, CDR2 SNEGSKA (reference sequence). CDR3 length: 13 residues. CDR3 amino acids: CSYKGNGNEKLFF. CDR3 bases: TGCAGTTACAAAGGGAATGGTAATGAAAAACTGTTTTTT.

A word on this clonotype: An end of the junction does not agree with germline; a read error may underlie this. The genes are TRBV7-6 and TRBJ2-7; D is undetermined. Per the germline V gene, CDR1 is SGHVS and CDR2 is FNYEAQ. This CDR3 has 15 residues. The CDR3 DNA reads TGTACCAGCAGCTTGGACGCCAATGACGGCTACGAGCAGTACTTC. Its translation: CTSSLDANDGYEQYF.

This clonotype has at least ten counts. Germline is not matched at one junction end, which may reflect a read error. The chain joins TRBV7-7 to TRBJ1-5; 8 bases are shared with TRBD1. The CDR3 consists of 17 residues. Per germline, CDR1 SSHAT and CDR2 FNYEAQ (reference sequence). CDR3 amino acids: CASSSTIPDRGNQPQHF. The DNA for the CDR3 is TGTGCTAGCAGCTCAACCATCCCGGACAGGGGCAATCAGCCCCAGCATTTT.

The V call is TRBV5-1, the J call TRBJ2-1; 7 bases agree with TRBD2. Germline V gives CDR1 SGHRS, CDR2 YFSETQ. The CDR3 sequence is 17 residues long. Trimming took 4 bases from V and 4 from J; bases not matched to a gene: 14. CDR3 region: CASSKRGMMAAYNEQFF. Here the CDR3 DNA reads TGCGCCAGCAGCAAGCGGGGTATGATGGCGGCTTACAATGAGCAGTTCTTC.

J is TRBJ2-7 and V is TRBV29-1; 7 bases agree with TRBD2. This CDR3 is built from 12 residues. The ends lost 7 bases at V and 1 base at J; junction bases unmatched: 4. Germline V lookup: CDR1 SQVTM, CDR2 ANQGSEA. The CDR3 DNA follows: TGCAGCGCCGTGGGGGGGTCCTACGAGCAGTACTTC. Encoded protein: CSAVGGSYEQYF.